Detailed here is one T cell receptor beta chain. Germline V gives CDR1 SGHTA, CDR2 FQGTGA. The CDR3 runs 17 residues. Trimming shortened V by 1 base and J by 3 bases, and 16 bases separated the two germline ends. TCRdb's copy holds only in-frame clones and misses some; the assay was immunoSEQ multiplex PCR. Here the sample spans just under 350,000 clones, about 86% being singletons. The data were obtained in a study of blood T cell repertoires in COVID-19. On the study more broadly: PBMCs, B-cell-depleted T cells, or T cells were the source of the cDNA or gDNA that made up the material.

This receptor was taken from a young man with active or convalescent COVID-19. The chain uses TRBV7-3 and TRBJ2-4, with D perhaps TRBD1 (6 bases). What was sequenced was peripheral blood. This CDR3 reads CASSLSPMGAGKNIQYF. The CDR3 nucleotides are TGTGCCAGCAGCTTAAGCCCGATGGGGGCAGGCAAAAACATTCAGTACTTC.